The 22 T cell receptor beta chains listed next were all sequenced from one sample in a study of blood T cell repertoires in COVID-19. Sequenced by immunoSEQ multiplex PCR; TCRdb stores in-frame clones only, minus some. Of about 200,000 clones in the sample, about 85% were seen once. Sequences were obtained from PBMCs or T cells enriched from blood (not recorded which). The source of these receptors is a man aged 40-49 years who had recovered from COVID-19.

The chain is built from TRBV2 and TRBJ2-2; D is perhaps TRBD2 (6 bases). CDR1 SNHLY and CDR2 FYNNEI come from the germline V gene. The ends were cut back, 6 bases at V and 4 bases at J, with 18 bases in the middle. The CDR3 is 16 residues long. The CDR3 loop reads CASRARLAPLTGELFF. DNA of the CDR3: TGTGCCAGCAGGGCTCGCCTAGCGCCTCTCACCGGGGAGCTGTTTTTT. The entire variable domain, with the rest obtained from reference TRBV2 and TRBJ2-2, is as follows: EPEVTQTPSHQVTQMGQEVILRCVPISNHLYFYWYRQILGQKVEFLVSFYNNEISEKSEIFDDQFSVERPDGSNFTLKIRSTKLEDSAMYFCASRARLAPLTGELFFGEGSRLTVL.

V gene TRBV19 combines with J gene TRBJ1-5, with 9 positions matching TRBD1. Germline trimming cut 3 bases from V and 9 bases from J; bases unmatched to any gene: 12. Germline V gene lookup returns CDR1 LNHDA and CDR2 SQIVND (reference sequence). This CDR3 comprises 16 residues. In DNA form, the CDR3 reads TGTGCCAGTAGTATTCCGGGACAGGGTACGGCGGGGCCCCAGCATTTT. This translates into CASSIPGQGTAGPQHF.

This chain joins TRBV28 and TRBJ2-6; 7 nucleotides agree with TRBD2. CDR1 is MDHEN and CDR2 is SYDVKM in the germline V gene. The ends lost 7 bases at V and 1 base at J; junction bases unmatched: 4. This CDR3 has 15 amino acids. The CDR3 DNA is TGTGCCAGCAAAAGGGGACTATCTGGGGCCAACGTCCTGACTTTC. Translation gives CASKRGLSGANVLTF.

V gene TRBV3-1 (or the pseudogene TRBV3-2) combines with J gene TRBJ2-5; 12 bases line up with TRBD2. J lost 1 base, V lost 2 bases, and 8 bases had no gene match. Germline assignment: CDR1 LGHDT and CDR2 YNNKEL (reference sequence). The CDR3 is 18 amino acids. The CDR3 region is CASSQSRGLAGFQETQYF. CDR3 in DNA: TGTGCCAGCAGCCAATCCCGAGGACTAGCGGGGTTCCAAGAGACCCAGTACTTC.

The V call is TRBV7-3, the J call TRBJ2-2; 7 nucleotides match TRBD2. The CDR3 consists of 13 residues. V lost 8 bases to trimming and J lost 0 bases; unmatched junction nucleotides: 0. Per the germline V gene, CDR1 is SGHTA and CDR2 is FQGTGA. The CDR3 protein is CASRGANTGELFF. CDR3 nucleotides: TGTGCCAGCCGGGGGGCGAACACCGGGGAGCTGTTTTTT.

J is TRBJ1-2 and V is TRBV7-2, with no clear D. V dropped 1 base and J dropped 4 bases, with 13 bases sitting between them. This CDR3 contains 15 residues. Germline V lookup: CDR1 SGHTA, CDR2 FQGNSA. The CDR3 coding sequence is TGTGCCAGCAGCTTAGACTCCTCGAGAAGCTATGGCTACACCTTC. Its protein product is CASSLDSSRSYGYTF.

This chain uses TRBV5-8 with TRBJ1-2; maybe TRBD1 (6 bases). Per the germline V gene, CDR1 is SGHTS and CDR2 is YDEGEE. The CDR3 contains 13 residues. Trimming pared 5 bases from V and 0 bases from J, leaving 8 bases between. CDR3 coding DNA: TGTGCCAGCAGTAGACAGGCTAACTATGGCTACACCTTC. Translated, it gives CASSRQANYGYTF. The full variable domain, its missing parts supplied by reference TRBV5-8 and TRBJ1-2, is EAGVTQSPTHLIKTRGQQATLRCSPISGHTSVYWYQQALGLGLQFLLWYDEGEERNRGNFPPRFSGRQFPNYSSELNVNALELEDSALYLCASSRQANYGYTFGSGTRLTVV.

This clone was detected only once. The chain links TRBV20-1 to TRBJ2-7; TRBD2 is a possible D gene (7 bases). The CDR3 length is 11 residues. Looked up from germline, CDR1 is DFQATT and CDR2 is SNEGSKA (reference sequence). CDR3 sequence reads: CGGGSSYEQYF. The CDR3 DNA is TGCGGGGGCGGGAGCTCCTACGAGCAGTACTTC.

The V call is TRBV7-3, the J call TRBJ2-2; 9 bases map to TRBD1. Germline values: CDR1 SGHTA, CDR2 FQGTGA. V trimming: 5 bases; J trimming: 3 bases; junction bases outside the gene matches: 7. This CDR3 comprises 16 residues. Written as DNA, the CDR3 is TGTGCCAGCAGCCCCGGGACAGGGAGTTACACCGGGGAGCTGTTTTTT. This translates into CASSPGTGSYTGELFF.

The V and J genes are TRBV7-3 and TRBJ2-1; tentatively, D is TRBD1 (6 bases). The germline CDR1 and CDR2 sequences are SGHTA and FQGTGA. Trimming shortened V by 1 base and J by 7 bases, and 17 bases separated the two germline ends. The CDR3 runs 16 residues. The CDR3 region is CASSLMGAVGGNEQFF. For the CDR3, the DNA is TGTGCCAGCAGCTTAATGGGGGCGGTCGGCGGGAATGAGCAGTTCTTC. The complete variable domain, with remaining parts taken from reference TRBV7-3 and TRBJ2-1, reads GAGVSQTPSNKVTEKGKYVELRCDPISGHTALYWYRQSLGQGPEFLIYFQGTGAADDSGLPNDRFFAVRPEGSVSTLKIQRTERGDSAVYLCASSLMGAVGGNEQFFGPGTRLTVL.

The J gene is TRBJ1-5, the V gene TRBV27; D ambiguous. The CDR3 is 17 amino acids. Looked up from germline, CDR1 is MNHEY and CDR2 is SMNVEV (reference sequence). Trimming left V 6 bases short and J 4 bases short, with 22 bases between. CDR3 protein: CASSQLGAGAYNQPQHF. DNA of the CDR3: TGTGCCAGCAGCCAACTCGGCGCGGGAGCGTATAATCAGCCCCAGCATTTT.

The V call is TRBV6-5, the J call TRBJ1-5, with 9 bases matching TRBD1. The CDR3 is made up of 13 amino acids. J lost 2 bases, V lost 8 bases, and 1 base had no gene match. Germline V gene data show CDR1 as MNHEY and CDR2 as SVGAGI. The CDR3 DNA is TGTGCCAGCGACAGGGGGGGCAATCAGCCCCAGCATTTT. Amino acid sequence: CASDRGGNQPQHF.

The V and J genes are TRBV28 and TRBJ1-2; a possible D gene is TRBD1 (5 bases). The germline V gene has CDR1 MDHEN and CDR2 SYDVKM. The CDR3 is made up of 18 amino acids. Trimming took off 1 base at V and 4 bases at J, with 22 bases between the two ends. The CDR3 spells CASSLFRLRWGLSYGYTF. The CDR3 DNA reads TGTGCCAGCAGTTTATTCCGACTGAGGTGGGGACTGAGCTATGGCTACACCTTC.

The chain uses TRBV21-1 and TRBJ2-3; TRBD2 is taken as the D call from the table, unchecked against the DNA. TRBV21-1 is deemed a pseudogene. CDR3 size: 17 residues. CDR3 DNA sequence: TGTGCCAGCAGCCCCCGAAGGACTAGCGGGAGCGCGGATACGCAGTATTTT. Translated, it gives CASSPRRTSGSADTQYF.

The chain combines TRBV6-5 with TRBJ1-5, with D unresolved. The germline V gene encodes CDR1 MNHEY and CDR2 SVGAGI. The CDR3 contains 14 residues. The ends were cut back, 6 bases at V and 1 base at J, with 10 bases in the middle. Here the CDR3 reads CASSHNPSNQPQHF. The CDR3 DNA reads TGTGCCAGCAGCCACAATCCCAGCAATCAGCCCCAGCATTTT.

The rearrangement links TRBV27 to TRBJ1-4; 9 bases align to TRBD1. The length of the CDR3 is 15 residues. Germline lookup yields CDR1 MNHEY and CDR2 SMNVEV (reference sequence). Trimming at V came to 5 bases and at J to 4 bases, leaving 5 bases not matched to a gene. The CDR3 sequence: CASSPQGAYNEKLFF. DNA for the CDR3: TGTGCCAGCAGTCCACAGGGGGCATATAATGAAAAACTGTTTTTT.

V and J are TRBV12-3 or TRBV12-4 and TRBJ1-1; D call uncertain. Trimming shortened V by 4 bases and J by 4 bases, and 10 bases separated the two germline ends. This CDR3 has 13 amino acids. The CDR3 loop is CASSSWGGTEAFF. As DNA, the CDR3 is TGTGCCAGCAGTTCCTGGGGAGGCACTGAAGCTTTCTTT.

The chain carries TRBV7-2 and TRBJ2-2; 8 bases line up with TRBD2. The CDR3 length is 15 residues. V lost 7 bases, J lost 6 bases, and 10 bases stayed unmatched. Germline lookup yields CDR1 SGHTA and CDR2 FQGNSA. In nucleotides, the CDR3 is TGTGCCAGCATGAGGGCGGGAGGCATCGCCGGGGAGCTGTTTTTT. Translating gives CASMRAGGIAGELFF.

The chain employs TRBV9 and TRBJ2-7; 10 bases line up with TRBD2. The CDR3 runs 16 residues. Losses at the gene ends were 0 bases for V and 5 bases for J; bases not matched to a gene: 8. The germline V gene has CDR1 SGDLS and CDR2 YYNGEE. The CDR3 protein is CASSVGASGRVDEQYF. The DNA of the CDR3 is TGTGCCAGCAGCGTAGGGGCTAGCGGGAGAGTTGACGAGCAGTACTTC. The full variable domain, completed using reference TRBV9 and TRBJ2-7, is DSGVTQTPKHLITATGQRVTLRCSPRSGDLSVYWYQQSLDQGLQFLIQYYNGEERAKGNILERFSAQQFPDLHSELNLSSLELGDSALYFCASSVGASGRVDEQYFGPGTRLTVT.

The rearrangement links TRBV14 to TRBJ2-1; D possibly corresponds to TRBD2 (6 bases). The CDR3 covers 14 residues. From germline, CDR1 is SGHDN and CDR2 FVKESK. V was clipped by 4 bases and J by 3 bases, with 10 bases between them. The CDR3 here is CASSLHGSYNEQFF. CDR3 sequence (DNA): TGTGCCAGCAGCCTCCACGGGAGCTACAATGAGCAGTTCTTC.

The chain's CDR3 is CASSLVAGEAFF. CDR3 bases: TGTGCCAGCAGCTTGGTAGCGGGTGAAGCTTTCTTT. V usage is TRBV5-6 and J usage is TRBJ1-1; no firm D call. From germline, CDR1 is SGHDT and CDR2 YYEEEE. V lost 0 bases and J lost 7, with 7 bases in between. The CDR3 has 12 residues.

The chain has TRBV7-2 and TRBJ2-1; D ambiguous. Germline CDR1 and CDR2: SGHTA and FQGNSA. V dropped 2 bases and J dropped 0 bases, with 8 bases sitting between them. This CDR3 contains 15 residues. The CDR3 nucleotides read TGTGCCAGCAGCTTAAGTCTGAGCTCCTACAATGAGCAGTTCTTC. Translated, it gives CASSLSLSSYNEQFF. The variable domain in full, with the rest retrieved from reference TRBV7-2 and TRBJ2-1, is GAGVSQSPSNKVTEKGKDVELRCDPISGHTALYWYRQSLGQGLEFLIYFQGNSAPDKSGLPSDRFSAERTGGSVSTLTIQRTQQEDSAVYLCASSLSLSSYNEQFFGPGTRLTVL.